These 29 T cell receptor beta chains were all obtained from the same sample, sequenced in a study of early T cells in non-severe SARS-CoV-2 infection. TCRdb used MiXCR to reprocess the 5' RACE reads, holding one entry per CDR3 protein. The repertoire has approximately 27,000 distinct CDR3 sequences, about 5% of them found once; the top ten carry roughly 5.4%. The sequenced material came from whole blood. The receptor set was obtained from an adult who was a healthcare worker with PCR-confirmed SARS-CoV-2 infection or an uninfected control (not recorded which).

A few counts support this clonotype. The rearrangement uses TRBV4-1 and TRBJ2-1; 12 bases are shared with TRBD1. The V gene end was trimmed by 3 bases and the J gene end by 6 bases; junction bases not matched to a gene: 6. The germline V gene has CDR1 MGHRA and CDR2 YSYEKL. This CDR3 spans 16 amino acids. The CDR3 region is CASSHPGTGGINEQFF. CDR3 sequence (DNA): TGCGCCAGCAGCCATCCCGGGACAGGGGGCATCAATGAGCAGTTCTTC.

This clonotype occurred many times. The rearrangement uses TRBV20-1 and TRBJ1-5; D is ambiguous. Deletions cut 5 bases from V and 2 bases from J, with 13 bases between. Germline V CDR1 and CDR2: DFQATT, SNEGSKA (reference sequence). This CDR3 contains 14 residues. This CDR3 is CSAQSPAGNQPQHF. CDR3 sequence (DNA): TGCAGTGCTCAGTCCCCGGCCGGCAATCAGCCCCAGCATTTT.

There are many counts of this clonotype. The chain has TRBV5-5 and TRBJ2-1; 9 nucleotides line up with TRBD2. The germline gives CDR1 SGHKS, CDR2 YYEKEE (reference sequence). The CDR3 runs 18 residues. Trimming cost V 0 bases and J 0 bases; bases outside gene matches: 7. DNA of the CDR3: TGTGCCAGCAGCTTGGAAGCGGGGGGTCCTAGCTCCTACAATGAGCAGTTCTTC. Its protein is CASSLEAGGPSSYNEQFF.

This clonotype appeared a few times. The J gene is TRBJ2-7, the V gene TRBV29-1; 12 bases agree with TRBD1. Germline CDR1 SQVTM, CDR2 ANQGSEA. The CDR3 length is 14 residues. J lost 6 bases, V lost 5 bases, and 8 bases had no gene match. CDR3 sequence (DNA): TGCAGCGTTACGGGACAGGGGGCATTGTTCGAGCAGTACTTC. The encoded protein is CSVTGQGALFEQYF.

The gene calls are TRBV5-6 and TRBJ2-3, with 12 nucleotides matching TRBD2. V was pared by 1 base and J by 3 bases, with 3 bases of the junction left unmatched. Germline V gene lookup returns CDR1 SGHDT and CDR2 YYEEEE. The CDR3 totals 16 residues. CDR3 in amino acids: CASSLLAGGPTDTQYF. CDR3 nucleotide sequence: TGTGCCAGCAGCTTGCTAGCGGGAGGGCCAACAGATACGCAGTATTTT.

V usage is TRBV9 and J usage is TRBJ1-1; D possibly corresponds to TRBD1 (5 bases). Trimming took off 0 bases at V and 5 bases at J, with 11 bases between the two ends. Germline CDR1 reads SGDLS; CDR2 reads YYNGEE. The CDR3 has 14 residues. CDR3: CASSVEGRGTEAFF. CDR3 coding DNA: TGTGCCAGCAGCGTAGAGGGGCGGGGGACTGAAGCTTTCTTT.

This clonotype ranks as medium-sized. This chain uses TRBV7-6 with TRBJ2-2; perhaps TRBD2 as D (6 bases). Germline V lookup: CDR1 SGHVS, CDR2 FNYEAQ. Between the trimmed V and J ends, which lost 2 bases and 1 base, there was a span of 14 bases. There are 17 residues in the CDR3. DNA for the CDR3: TGTGCCAGCAGCTTATTGGCCGGGGGAGGGAACACCGGGGAGCTGTTTTTT. Translating it yields CASSLLAGGGNTGELFF.

This clonotype appeared many times. The chain recombines TRBV20-1 with TRBJ1-6, with unresolved D. The V and J ends lost 7 bases and 8 bases respectively, with 12 bases between them. The CDR3 is 12 amino acids. Germline loops: CDR1 DFQATT, CDR2 SNEGSKA (reference sequence). CDR3 nucleotides: TGCAGTGGGGCGGGCGGGGATTCACCCCTCCACTTT. Its protein is CSGAGGDSPLHF.

This clonotype was seen repeatedly, ten times or more. The chain combines TRBV4-2 with TRBJ2-7; TRBD2 aligns across 7 bases. The CDR3 length is 16 residues. From germline, CDR1 is LGHNA and CDR2 YNFKEQ. V trimming: 0 bases; J trimming: 0 bases; junction bases outside the gene matches: 5. Written as DNA, the CDR3 is TGTGCCAGCAGCCAAGATACGGGGGGAAGCTCCTACGAGCAGTACTTC. Protein: CASSQDTGGSSYEQYF.

Ten or more counts support this clonotype. The chain combines TRBV7-2 with TRBJ2-2; no firm D call. Germline values: CDR1 SGHTA, CDR2 FQGNSA. CDR3 size: 14 residues. The V end was cut by 2 bases, the J end by 3 bases, with 7 bases between. In nucleotides, the CDR3 is TGTGCCAGCAGCTTAACGGCGCACACCGGGGAGCTGTTTTTT. This translates into CASSLTAHTGELFF.

This clonotype was picked up many times. The DNA of the CDR3 is TGTGCCAGCAGCGAGGACAGGGGCCCAGTGGATGAGCAGTTCTTC. Amino acid sequence: CASSEDRGPVDEQFF. This chain connects TRBV9 to TRBJ2-1, with 9 bases lining up with TRBD1. Germline V gene data show CDR1 as SGDLS and CDR2 as YYNGEE. V lost 3 bases to trimming and J lost 8 bases; unmatched junction nucleotides: 9. This CDR3 has 15 amino acids.

This clonotype was recorded at least ten times. The V and J genes are TRBV5-1 and TRBJ2-7; D gene ambiguous. The germline V and J ends were trimmed by 4 bases and 10 bases, with 18 bases remaining between them. The germline V gene has CDR1 SGHRS and CDR2 YFSETQ. This CDR3 has 13 amino acids. The CDR3 is CASSPETYREQYF. The CDR3 DNA reads TGCGCCAGCAGCCCCGAGACTTACCGCGAACAGTACTTC.

This clonotype was seen at least ten times. The chain has TRBV7-2 and TRBJ2-2, with D hard to call. This CDR3 has 13 amino acids. V lost 3 bases and J lost 4, with 6 bases in between. CDR1 is SGHTA, CDR2 FQGNSA, per germline. CDR3 bases: TGTGCCAGCAGCTTCGATGGCACCGGGGAGCTGTTTTTT. It translates to CASSFDGTGELFF. Full variable domain (outside the CDR3, taken from reference TRBV7-2 and TRBJ2-2): GAGVSQSPSNKVTEKGKDVELRCDPISGHTALYWYRQSLGQGLEFLIYFQGNSAPDKSGLPSDRFSAERTGGSVSTLTIQRTQQEDSAVYLCASSFDGTGELFFGEGSRLTVL.

This chain joins TRBV2 and TRBJ2-1; 11 nucleotides align to TRBD2. CDR3 length: 14 amino acids. V lost 7 bases, J lost 3 bases, and 2 bases stayed unmatched. CDR1 and CDR2 from the germline V gene are SNHLY and FYNNEI. CDR3 sequence (DNA): TGTGCCAGCATGGGGACTAGCGGCTACAATGAGCAGTTCTTC. Encoded protein: CASMGTSGYNEQFF.

The sample holds many counts of this clonotype. The rearrangement links TRBV6-2 or TRBV6-3 to TRBJ2-4, with D possibly being TRBD2 (5 bases). Germline assignment: CDR1 MNHEY and CDR2 SVGEGT. V gave up 0 bases and J gave up 0 bases, with 12 bases separating them. CDR3 size: 17 residues. The CDR3 loop is CASSYSWENLAKNIQYF. The CDR3 DNA is TGTGCCAGCAGTTACTCGTGGGAGAATCTAGCCAAAAACATTCAGTACTTC.

The sample holds many counts of this clonotype. The chain employs TRBV29-1 and TRBJ1-4, with D possibly matching TRBD1 (6 bases). The ends were cut back, 8 bases at V and 3 bases at J, with 13 bases in the middle. Germline CDR1 SQVTM, CDR2 ANQGSEA. There are 13 residues in the CDR3. CDR3 residues: CSTLGGANEKLFF. CDR3 sequence (DNA): TGCAGCACCCTAGGGGGGGCTAATGAAAAACTGTTTTTT.

For this clonotype: Just one base apart from a much larger clone, this may be a read error. The gene calls are TRBV2 and TRBJ2-7, with 7 bases that match TRBD2. Germline loops: CDR1 SNHLY, CDR2 FYNNEI. The ends lost 6 bases at V and 7 bases at J; junction bases unmatched: 6. The CDR3 covers 12 residues. The CDR3 DNA follows: TGTGCCAGCAGCCTGATTAGCGGGGAGCAGTACTTC. It yields the protein CASSLISGEQYF.

This clonotype is categorized as medium-sized. J is TRBJ2-7 and V is TRBV20-1; perhaps TRBD2 as D (6 bases). Trimming took off 1 base at V and 3 bases at J, with 13 bases between the two ends. Germline V gene sequence: CDR1 DFQATT, CDR2 SNEGSKA (reference sequence). The length of the CDR3 is 14 residues. CDR3 in amino acids: CSARARDFFYEQYF. In nucleotides, the CDR3 is TGCAGTGCTAGAGCTCGGGACTTTTTCTACGAGCAGTACTTC.

This clonotype was observed at least ten times. The chain joins TRBV7-2 to TRBJ2-3; D remains unclear. Trimming pared 6 bases from V and 1 base from J, leaving 5 bases between. The CDR3 runs 12 residues. Germline V gene data show CDR1 as SGHTA and CDR2 as FQGNSA. CDR3 nucleotides: TGTGCCAGCAGGATAGGCACAGATACGCAGTATTTT. Translated, it gives CASRIGTDTQYF.

This clonotype was counted a few times. The chain has TRBV19 and TRBJ2-1; maybe TRBD2 (5 bases). Germline V CDR1 and CDR2: LNHDA, SQIVND (reference sequence). V gave up 3 bases and J gave up 7 bases, with 13 bases separating them. The CDR3 contains 14 residues. The CDR3 DNA follows: TGTGCCAGTAGTATCCGGACTCCCCCAAATGAGCAGTTCTTC. Translated: CASSIRTPPNEQFF.

This clonotype has just a few counts. This chain links TRBV30 with TRBJ1-1, with unresolved D. V was pared by 2 bases and J by 4 bases, with 11 bases between. This CDR3 spans 13 amino acids. CDR1 is GTSNPN and CDR2 is SVGIG in the germline V gene (reference sequence). CDR3 in DNA: TGTGCCTGGAGTCTATCGACGCGCACTGAAGCTTTCTTT. Protein product: CAWSLSTRTEAFF.

This clonotype showed up many times. The chain joins TRBV28 to TRBJ2-7; D might be TRBD2 (6 bases). The V end was cut by 3 bases, the J end by 1 base, with 10 bases between. Germline V lookup: CDR1 MDHEN, CDR2 SYDVKM. The CDR3 runs to 14 residues. The DNA of the CDR3 is TGTGCCAGCAGTTTTCGCGGGGATTCCTACGAGCAGTACTTC. It yields the protein CASSFRGDSYEQYF.

This clonotype was seen many times. The DNA for the CDR3 is TGTGCCAGCAGCACATACAGGGGGAGGTCCTACAATGAGCAGTTCTTC. Translated, it gives CASSTYRGRSYNEQFF. This chain joins TRBV7-6 and TRBJ2-1, with 8 nucleotides matching TRBD1. Germline V lookup: CDR1 SGHVS, CDR2 FNYEAQ. Trimming took 5 bases from V and 1 from J; bases not matched to a gene: 7. This CDR3 contains 16 residues.

This clonotype was observed many times. V usage is TRBV29-1 and J usage is TRBJ2-5; the match to TRBD1 covers 7 bases. Trimming took 4 bases from V and 3 from J; bases not matched to a gene: 2. Germline CDR1 reads SQVTM; CDR2 reads ANQGSEA. The CDR3 covers 12 residues. CDR3 coding DNA: TGCAGCGTTGCAGGGGGAAAAGAGACCCAGTACTTC. It encodes CSVAGGKETQYF.

This clonotype has a count of ten or more. The rearrangement uses TRBV7-7 and TRBJ2-1, with D possibly being TRBD1 (6 bases). CDR1 and CDR2 (germline): SSHAT, FNYEAQ (reference sequence). Between the trimmed V and J ends, which lost 1 base and 5 bases, there was a span of 6 bases. The CDR3 contains 13 residues. CDR3 bases: TGTGCCAGCAGCTTAGGGACAGACAATGAGCAGTTCTTC. Translating it yields CASSLGTDNEQFF.

This clonotype was seen repeatedly, ten times or more. The chain carries TRBV29-1 and TRBJ2-5; 10 nucleotides match TRBD1. Looked up from germline, CDR1 is SQVTM and CDR2 is ANQGSEA. V lost 7 bases, J lost 6 bases, and 8 bases stayed unmatched. This CDR3 comprises 13 residues. CDR3 in DNA: TGCAGCGGTGGGACAGGGGTAGCAAAGACCCAGTACTTC. Translation: CSGGTGVAKTQYF.

This clonotype showed up many times. This chain links TRBV7-3 with TRBJ1-4; 7 bases map to TRBD1. From germline, CDR1 is SGHTA and CDR2 FQGTGA. V was clipped by 4 bases and J by 6 bases; unmatched bases: 5. This CDR3 has 14 residues. The CDR3: CASSSAGTDEKLFF. For the CDR3, the DNA is TGTGCCAGCAGCTCCGCCGGGACAGATGAAAAACTGTTTTTT.

This clonotype was counted at least ten times. The CDR3 sequence is CASSSDRASSYEQYF. As DNA, the CDR3 is TGTGCCAGCAGCTCCGACAGGGCGAGCTCCTACGAGCAGTACTTC. The V and J genes are TRBV27 and TRBJ2-7, with 7 nucleotides matching TRBD1. The junction had 8 bases not matched to a gene; V was cut back by 6 bases and J by 0 bases. The CDR3 consists of 15 residues. CDR1 MNHEY and CDR2 SMNVEV come from the germline V gene (reference sequence).

This clonotype occurred many times. The chain couples TRBV5-1 to TRBJ2-1; TRBD1 aligns across 9 bases. This CDR3 has 15 amino acids. Germline V gives CDR1 SGHRS, CDR2 YFSETQ. V lost 3 bases and J lost 3; bases outside the gene matches: 4. The CDR3 nucleotides are TGCGCCAGCAGCTCACAGGGGGCTCTCTACAATGAGCAGTTCTTC. Its translation is CASSSQGALYNEQFF.